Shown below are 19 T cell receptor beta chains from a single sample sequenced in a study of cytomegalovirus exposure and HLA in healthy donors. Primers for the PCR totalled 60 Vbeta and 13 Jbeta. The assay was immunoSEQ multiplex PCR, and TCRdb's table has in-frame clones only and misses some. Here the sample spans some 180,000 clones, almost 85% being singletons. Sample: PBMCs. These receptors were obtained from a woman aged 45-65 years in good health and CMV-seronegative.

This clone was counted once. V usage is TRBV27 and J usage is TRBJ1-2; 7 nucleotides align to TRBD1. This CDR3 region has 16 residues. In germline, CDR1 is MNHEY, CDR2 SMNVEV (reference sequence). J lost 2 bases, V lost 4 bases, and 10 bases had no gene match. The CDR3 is CASSSAWTGLNYGYTF. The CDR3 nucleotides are TGTGCCAGCAGTTCGGCCTGGACAGGTCTCAACTATGGCTACACCTTC.

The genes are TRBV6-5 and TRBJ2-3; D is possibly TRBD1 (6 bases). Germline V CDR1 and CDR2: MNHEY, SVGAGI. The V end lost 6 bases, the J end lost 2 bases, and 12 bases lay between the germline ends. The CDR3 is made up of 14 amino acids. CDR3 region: CASRITGPTDTQYF. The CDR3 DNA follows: TGTGCCAGCAGGATAACAGGGCCCACAGATACGCAGTATTTT.

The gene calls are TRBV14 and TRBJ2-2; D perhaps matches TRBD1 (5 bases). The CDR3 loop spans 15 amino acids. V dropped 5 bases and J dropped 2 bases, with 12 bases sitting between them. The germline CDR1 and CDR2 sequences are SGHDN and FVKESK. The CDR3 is CASSGKQVNTGELFF. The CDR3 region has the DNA TGTGCCAGCAGCGGGAAACAGGTCAACACCGGGGAGCTGTTTTTT.

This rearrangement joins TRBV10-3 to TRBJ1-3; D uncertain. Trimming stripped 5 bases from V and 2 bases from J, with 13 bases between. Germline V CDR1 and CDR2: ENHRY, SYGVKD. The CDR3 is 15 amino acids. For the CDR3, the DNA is TGTGCCATCAGTCAAGGCGTCAGGACTGGAAACACCATATATTTT. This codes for CAISQGVRTGNTIYF.

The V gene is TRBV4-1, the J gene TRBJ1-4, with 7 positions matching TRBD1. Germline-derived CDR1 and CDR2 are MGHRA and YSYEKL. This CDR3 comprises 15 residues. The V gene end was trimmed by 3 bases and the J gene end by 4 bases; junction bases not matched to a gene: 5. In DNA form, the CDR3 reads TGCGCCAGCAGCCAGCAGGGGGGAGTTAATGAAAAACTGTTTTTT. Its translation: CASSQQGGVNEKLFF.

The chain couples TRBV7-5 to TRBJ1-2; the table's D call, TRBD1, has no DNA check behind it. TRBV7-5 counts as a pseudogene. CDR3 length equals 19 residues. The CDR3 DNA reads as TGTGTCAGAAGCTCGCCGTACCCACAGGGTGCCCGCTTTACGGATGGCTACACCTTC. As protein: CVRSSPYPQGARFTDGYTF.

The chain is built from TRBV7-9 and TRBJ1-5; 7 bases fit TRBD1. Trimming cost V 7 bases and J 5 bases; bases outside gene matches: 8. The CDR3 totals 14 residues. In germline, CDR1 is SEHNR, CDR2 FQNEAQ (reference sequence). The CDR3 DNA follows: TGTGCCAGCATCCTAGGACAGGCCGATCAGCCCCAGCATTTT. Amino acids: CASILGQADQPQHF.

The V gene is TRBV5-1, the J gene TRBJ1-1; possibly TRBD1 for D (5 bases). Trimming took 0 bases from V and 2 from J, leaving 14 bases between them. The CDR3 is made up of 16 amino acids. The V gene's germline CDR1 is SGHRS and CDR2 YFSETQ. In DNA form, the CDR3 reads TGCGCCAGCAGCTTGGCCGGGGGGGTTGTTAACACTGAAGCTTTCTTT. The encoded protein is CASSLAGGVVNTEAFF.

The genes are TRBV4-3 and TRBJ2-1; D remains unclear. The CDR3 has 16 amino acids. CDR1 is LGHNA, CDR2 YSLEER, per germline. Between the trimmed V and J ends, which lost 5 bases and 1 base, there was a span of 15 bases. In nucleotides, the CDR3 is TGCGCCAGCAGCTCTTCGGAGAGACGGTCCTACAATGAGCAGTTCTTC. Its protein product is CASSSSERRSYNEQFF.

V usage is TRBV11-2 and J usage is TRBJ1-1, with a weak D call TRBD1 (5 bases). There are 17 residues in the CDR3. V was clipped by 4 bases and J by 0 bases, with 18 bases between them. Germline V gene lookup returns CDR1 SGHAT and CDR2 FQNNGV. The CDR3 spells CASSSRGAGLVNTEAFF. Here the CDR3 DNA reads TGTGCCAGCAGCTCAAGAGGTGCAGGGCTCGTGAACACTGAAGCTTTCTTT.

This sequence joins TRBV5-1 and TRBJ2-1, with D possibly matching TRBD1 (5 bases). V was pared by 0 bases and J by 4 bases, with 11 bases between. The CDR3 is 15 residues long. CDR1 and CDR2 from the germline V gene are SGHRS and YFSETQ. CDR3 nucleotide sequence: TGCGCCAGCAGCTTGGGACAGACCGTATACAATGAGCAGTTCTTC. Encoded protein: CASSLGQTVYNEQFF.

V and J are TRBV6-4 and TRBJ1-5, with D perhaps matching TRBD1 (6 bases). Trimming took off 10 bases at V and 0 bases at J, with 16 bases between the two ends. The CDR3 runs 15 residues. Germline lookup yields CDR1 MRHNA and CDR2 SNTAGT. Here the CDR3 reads CANYRVGYSNQPQHF. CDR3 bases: TGTGCCAACTACAGGGTGGGGTATAGCAATCAGCCCCAGCATTTT.

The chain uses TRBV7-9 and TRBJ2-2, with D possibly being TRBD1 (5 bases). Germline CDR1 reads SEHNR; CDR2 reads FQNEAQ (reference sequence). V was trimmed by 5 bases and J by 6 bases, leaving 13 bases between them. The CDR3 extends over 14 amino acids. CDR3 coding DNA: TGTGCCAGCAGCAACTTTGGGGCTGCCGGGGAGCTGTTTTTT. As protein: CASSNFGAAGELFF. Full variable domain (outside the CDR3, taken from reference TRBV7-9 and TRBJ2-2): DTGVSQNPRHKITKRGQNVTFRCDPISEHNRLYWYRQTLGQGPEFLTYFQNEAQLEKSRLLSDRFSAERPKGSFSTLEIQRTEQGDSAMYLCASSNFGAAGELFFGEGSRLTVL.

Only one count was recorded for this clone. Here the CDR3 reads CASSLASGGLNEQYF. In nucleotides, the CDR3 is TGTGCCAGCAGCTTAGCTTCGGGGGGATTAAACGAGCAGTACTTC. The gene calls are TRBV7-6 and TRBJ2-7; 7 nucleotides align to TRBD2. Looked up from germline, CDR1 is SGHVS and CDR2 is FNYEAQ. Losses at the gene ends were 0 bases for V and 5 bases for J; bases not matched to a gene: 7. CDR3 length equals 15 residues. Complete variable domain (other parts from reference TRBV7-6 and TRBJ2-7): GAGVSQSPRYKVTKRGQDVALRCDPISGHVSLYWYRQALGQGPEFLTYFNYEAQQDKSGLPNDRFSAERPEGSISTLTIQRTEQRDSAMYRCASSLASGGLNEQYFGPGTRLTVT.

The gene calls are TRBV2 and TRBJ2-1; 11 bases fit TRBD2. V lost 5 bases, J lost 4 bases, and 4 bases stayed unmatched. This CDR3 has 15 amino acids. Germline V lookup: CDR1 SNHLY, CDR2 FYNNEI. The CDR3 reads CASSLLAGGYNEQFF. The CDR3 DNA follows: TGTGCCAGCAGTCTCCTAGCGGGAGGATACAATGAGCAGTTCTTC.

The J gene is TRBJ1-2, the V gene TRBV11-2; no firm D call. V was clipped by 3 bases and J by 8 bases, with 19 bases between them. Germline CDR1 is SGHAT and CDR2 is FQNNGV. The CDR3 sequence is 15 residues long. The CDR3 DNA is TGTGCCAGCAGCTTCTCCGAAGGGTCGGAGGAGGGCTACACCTTC. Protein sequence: CASSFSEGSEEGYTF.

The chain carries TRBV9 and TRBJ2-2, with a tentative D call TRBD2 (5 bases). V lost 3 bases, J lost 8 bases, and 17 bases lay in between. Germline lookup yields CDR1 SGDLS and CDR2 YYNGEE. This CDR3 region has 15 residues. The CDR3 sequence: CASSGELVRGGELFF. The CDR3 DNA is TGTGCCAGCAGCGGGGAGCTAGTAAGAGGAGGGGAGCTGTTTTTT.

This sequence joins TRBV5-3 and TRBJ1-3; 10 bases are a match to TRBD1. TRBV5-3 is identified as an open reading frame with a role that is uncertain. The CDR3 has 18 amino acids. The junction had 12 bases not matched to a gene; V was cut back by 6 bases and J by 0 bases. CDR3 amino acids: CARIRDRGDINSGNTIYF. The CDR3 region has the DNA TGTGCCAGAATCCGGGACAGGGGCGATATAAACTCTGGAAACACCATATATTTT.

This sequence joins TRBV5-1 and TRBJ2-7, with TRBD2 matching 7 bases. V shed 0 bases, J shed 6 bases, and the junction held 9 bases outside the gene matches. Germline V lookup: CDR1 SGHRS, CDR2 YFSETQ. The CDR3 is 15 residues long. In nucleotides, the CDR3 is TGCGCCAGCAGCTTGGGCGGGAGCGACTTCATCGAGCAGTACTTC. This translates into CASSLGGSDFIEQYF.